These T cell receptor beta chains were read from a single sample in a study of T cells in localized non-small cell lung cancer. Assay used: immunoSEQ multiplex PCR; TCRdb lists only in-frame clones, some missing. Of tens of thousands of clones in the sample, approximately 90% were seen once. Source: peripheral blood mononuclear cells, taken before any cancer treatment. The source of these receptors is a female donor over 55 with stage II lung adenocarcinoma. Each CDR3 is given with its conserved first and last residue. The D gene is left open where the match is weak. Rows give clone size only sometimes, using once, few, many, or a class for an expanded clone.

CASSPLDSSYEQYF,TGTGCCAGCAGTCCTCTAGACAGTTCCTACGAGCAGTACTTC,-,TRBJ2-7,-,TRBV28
CASSLGGYNEAFF,TGTGCCAGCAGCTTAGGGGGGTATAATGAAGCTTTCTTT,-,TRBJ1-1,-,TRBV7-3
CASSERLAGWRVTDTQYF,TGTGCCAGTAGTGAGCGGCTAGCGGGTTGGAGGGTCACAGATACGCAGTATTTT,TRBD2,TRBJ2-3,-,TRBV19
CASSLVLGWGEEVETQYF,TGTGCCAGCAGCTTAGTTCTAGGATGGGGGGAGGAGGTTGAGACCCAGTACTTC,-,TRBJ2-5,-,TRBV7-8
CASSQVRESPLHF,TGCGCCAGCAGCCAAGTGCGGGAGTCACCCCTCCACTTT,-,TRBJ1-6,-,TRBV4-1
CASSYSGNSPLHF,TGTGCCAGCAGTTACTCGGGTAATTCACCCCTCCACTTT,-,TRBJ1-6,-,TRBV6-6
CASSRPGTANEKLFF,TGTGCCAGCAGCCGTCCCGGGACGGCTAATGAAAAACTGTTTTTT,-,TRBJ1-4,-,TRBV4-2
CASPAWEELSGNTIYF,TGTGCCAGCCCGGCTTGGGAAGAACTCTCTGGAAACACCATATATTTT,-,TRBJ1-3,once,TRBV7-9
CASSLNDGRTDTQYF,TGTGCCAGCAGCTTAAACGACGGCCGCACAGATACGCAGTATTTT,-,TRBJ2-3,-,TRBV11-2
CASLDTGRGNTIYF,TGTGCCAGCCTGGATACAGGGCGCGGAAACACCATATATTTT,-,TRBJ1-3,-,TRBV6-1
CASQQASNTGELFF,TGCGCCAGCCAACAGGCCTCGAACACCGGGGAGCTGTTTTTT,-,TRBJ2-2,-,TRBV4-3
CASSSDTGRDHPEAFF,TGTGCCAGCTCGTCCGACACCGGCAGGGACCACCCTGAAGCTTTCTTT,-,TRBJ1-1,-,TRBV18
CASSFQGFRYGYTF,TGTGCCAGCAGTTTCCAGGGTTTCCGCTATGGCTACACCTTC,-,TRBJ1-2,-,TRBV28
CASSGLYNEQFF,TGTGCCAGCAGCGGACTCTACAATGAGCAGTTCTTC,-,TRBJ2-1,-,TRBV11-2
CASTPQRGLGEQFF,TGTGCCAGCACCCCTCAACGGGGGTTGGGGGAGCAGTTCTTC,-,TRBJ2-1,-,TRBV5-4
CATQTAGQGTFF,TGTGCCACGCAAACGGCAGGACAGGGGACTTTCTTT,TRBD1,TRBJ1-1,few,TRBV2
CASSVNTDTQYF,TGCGCCAGCAGCGTCAACACAGATACGCAGTATTTT,-,TRBJ2-3,-,TRBV5-1
CASSLLGGAQPQHF,TGTGCCAGCAGCTTACTGGGCGGAGCTCAGCCCCAGCATTTT,-,TRBJ1-5,-,TRBV7-2
CASTNIQGYTEAFF,TGCGCCAGCACAAACATTCAGGGGTACACTGAAGCTTTCTTT,-,TRBJ1-1,-,TRBV4-1
CASSRSGSAEAFF,TGCGCCAGCAGCCGATCAGGGAGTGCTGAAGCTTTCTTT,-,TRBJ1-1,-,TRBV5-1
CASSQPGLAVNEQFF,TGCGCCAGCAGCCAACCGGGACTAGCGGTTAATGAGCAGTTCTTC,TRBD2,TRBJ2-1,-,TRBV4-1
CAWSVRLSGTIGTGELFF,TGTGCCTGGAGTGTACGTTTATCAGGCACCATAGGGACCGGGGAGCTGTTTTTT,-,TRBJ2-2,-,TRBV30
CASSGTGGDQPQHF,TGTGCCAGCAGTGGGACAGGGGGCGATCAGCCCCAGCATTTT,TRBD1,TRBJ1-5,once,TRBV2
CASRSDTGELFF,TGTGCCAGCAGATCAGACACCGGGGAGCTGTTTTTT,-,TRBJ2-2,-,TRBV7-3
CASSESGTYEQYF,TGCGCCAGCAGTGAGTCCGGGACATACGAGCAGTACTTC,-,TRBJ2-7,-,TRBV10-1
CASSVADSNEQFF,TGTGCCAGCAGCGTAGCAGACTCCAATGAGCAGTTCTTC,-,TRBJ2-1,-,TRBV9